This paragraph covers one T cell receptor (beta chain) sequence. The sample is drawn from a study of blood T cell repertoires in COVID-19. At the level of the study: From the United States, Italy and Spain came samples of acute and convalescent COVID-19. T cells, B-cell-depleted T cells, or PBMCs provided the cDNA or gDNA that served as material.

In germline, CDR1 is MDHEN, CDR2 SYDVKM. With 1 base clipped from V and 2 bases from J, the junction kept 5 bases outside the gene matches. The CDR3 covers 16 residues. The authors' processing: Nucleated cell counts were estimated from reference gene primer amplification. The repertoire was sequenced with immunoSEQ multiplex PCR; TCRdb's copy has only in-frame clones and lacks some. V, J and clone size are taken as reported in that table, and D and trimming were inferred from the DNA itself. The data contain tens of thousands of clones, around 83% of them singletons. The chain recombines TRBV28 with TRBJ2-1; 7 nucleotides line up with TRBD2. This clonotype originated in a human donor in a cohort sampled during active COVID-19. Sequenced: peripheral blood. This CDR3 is CASSLSSGVTYNEQFF. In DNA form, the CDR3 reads TGTGCCAGCAGTTTATCCAGCGGGGTAACCTACAATGAGCAGTTCTTC.